Listed below are T cell receptor beta chains from one sample, sequenced in a study of cytomegalovirus exposure and HLA in healthy donors. Clones were read by immunoSEQ multiplex PCR, and TCRdb kept only the in-frame ones, dropping some. This sample has over 65,000 clones, with about 68% found just once. Specimen: PBMCs. The source of these receptors is a woman in her 30s in good health and CMV-seropositive. Both conserved end residues are part of each CDR3.

v_gene	CDR3aa
TRBV4-1	CASSQQTGVDSPLHF
TRBV18	CASSPETGSGGNQPQHF
TRBV27	CASSWRSQETQYF
TRBV10-3	CAISGTSGGAYEQYF
TRBV6-6	CASTRAGERTGNTIYF
TRBV6-6	CASSRTGGWYGYTF
TRBV30	CAWRLPGQSPFAYTF
TRBV6-1	CATGGIAGDQETQYF
TRBV12-2	CASRLRVTEAFF
TRBV9	CASSPGQGKAYGYTF
TRBV4-1	CASSQAASSSSYEQYF
TRBV5-1	CASSLIGGSWTEAFF
TRBV7-3	CASSPNPGIHYNEQFF
TRBV5-8	CASSPGRAGVRNQPQHF
TRBV19	CVSTSGRVSPGSGANVLTF
TRBV19	CASSVGNYNEQFF
TRBV5-4	CASSPSGRDYNEQFF